This entry concerns a single T cell receptor (beta chain). Its matching antigen is unknown. V lost 4 bases and J lost 7, with 17 bases in between. CDR1 and CDR2 (germline): SGHNT, YYREEE (reference sequence). This CDR3 contains 15 residues. The data were obtained in a study of cytomegalovirus exposure and HLA in healthy donors. Whole-study results and caveats: The listing of 150 or so TCR beta chains classed them as cytomegalovirus-associated.

Primers included in the PCR were 60 Vbeta and 13 Jbeta primers. Using immunoSEQ multiplex PCR, the repertoire was profiled, and TCRdb retains in-frame clones only, with some absent. Its clone listing holds roughly 100,000 clones. The sequenced sample was PBMCs. This chain joins TRBV5-4 and TRBJ2-2; perhaps TRBD2 as D (5 bases). This clonotype originated in a man aged 40-55 years in good health and CMV-seronegative. The DNA for the CDR3 is TGTGCCAGCAGCCTCGAGGGCACCGCGGGCGGGGAGCTGTTTTTT. Protein sequence: CASSLEGTAGGELFF.